The T cell receptor (beta chain) under discussion was sequenced for a study of identical twins. All donors comprised healthy Caucasians. TCRdb re-analysed the 5' RACE reads in MiXCR, keeping a single row per CDR3 protein. The sample lists some 690,000 distinct CDR3 sequences, approximately 21% occurring once. CDR3 size: 16 residues. Trimming cost V 3 bases and J 11 bases, with 23 bases left between them. Study-wide results and caveats: Weaker excess twin sharing was observed in beta out-of-frame sequences. Fewer insertions characterized abundant cord blood beta clonotypes, whereas memory repertoires showed none.

On this clonotype: What it recognizes is unknown.

The same specimen was also included in a second study, on T cells expressing NK-cell markers. That paper adds: One of the eight sequenced donors was seronegative, whereas the other seven were HCMV-seropositive.

The chain couples TRBV12-3 or TRBV12-4 to TRBJ1-5; D call uncertain. The clonotype comes from a woman between 18 and 29 years old in good health. Sequencing was carried out using PBMCs. As DNA, the CDR3 is TGTGCCAGCAGTTTTCTTTTGGGCCAGCAGCTGGAGGCCCAGCATTTT. Amino acid sequence: CASSFLLGQQLEAQHF.